The T cell receptor (beta chain) described here comes from a study of blood T cell repertoires in COVID-19. Study-level background: Samples of COVID-19 (acute and convalescent) were obtained from the United States, Italy and Spain.

Assay: immunoSEQ multiplex PCR; the TCRdb copy retains only in-frame clones and omits some. The table lists fewer than 250,000 clones, approximately 81% of them singletons. The sample consisted of peripheral blood. The sequence was obtained from a woman of 80 years or more with COVID-19, enrolled during active disease.

Here the CDR3 reads CASSGGGRGTEAFF. The CDR3 DNA reads TGTGCCAGCAGCGGGGGGGGGCGCGGCACTGAAGCTTTCTTT. The genes are TRBV3-1 (or the pseudogene TRBV3-2) and TRBJ1-1; possibly TRBD1 for D (6 bases). The V end was cut by 5 bases, the J end by 4 bases, with 14 bases between. This CDR3 is 14 amino acids long. Germline CDR1 reads LGHDT; CDR2 reads YNNKEL (reference sequence).